These 10 T cell receptor beta chains originate from one sample sequenced in a study of T cell responses to AZD1222 COVID-19 vaccine. The data were produced by immunoSEQ multiplex PCR, yet TCRdb's version contains in-frame clones alone and is incomplete. Of about 170,000 clones in the sample, roughly 91% are singletons; the top ten hold roughly 1.7%. Sequencing used peripheral blood, obtained on day 0 of AZD1222 vaccination. These receptors originate from an adult in good health.

The chain recombines TRBV24-1 with TRBJ2-1; perhaps TRBD1 as D (5 bases). The CDR3 consists of 16 residues. V was clipped by 4 bases and J by 4 bases, with 16 bases between them. Germline V gene data show CDR1 as KGHDR and CDR2 as SFDVKD. CDR3 sequence reads: CATSDRDNMFYNEQFF. Written as DNA, the CDR3 is TGTGCCACCAGTGACAGGGATAATATGTTTTACAATGAGCAGTTCTTC.

This clone has a single count. The V gene is TRBV18, the J gene TRBJ1-1; D not certain. This CDR3 comprises 15 residues. V lost 3 bases and J 0 bases, leaving 11 bases between the germline ends. Germline values: CDR1 KGHSH, CDR2 LQKENI. CDR3 nucleotides: TGTGCCAGCTCACCGGGGAAAGGGATGAACACTGAAGCTTTCTTT. Protein: CASSPGKGMNTEAFF. The entire variable domain, with the rest obtained from reference TRBV18 and TRBJ1-1, is as follows: NAGVMQNPRHLVRRRGQEARLRCSPMKGHSHVYWYRQLPEEGLKFMVYLQKENIIDESGMPKERFSAEFPKEGPSILRIQQVVRGDSAAYFCASSPGKGMNTEAFFGQGTRLTVV.

The chain uses TRBV6-5 and TRBJ1-5; no reliable D call. The germline V and J ends were trimmed by 5 bases and 2 bases, with 13 bases remaining between them. From germline, CDR1 is MNHEY and CDR2 SVGAGI. The CDR3 length is 15 residues. The DNA of the CDR3 is TGTGCCAGCAGTACCCAATTCGGGGGCAATCAGCCCCAGCATTTT. Translating it yields CASSTQFGGNQPQHF.

The gene calls are TRBV4-3 and TRBJ2-7; 8 positions agree with TRBD2. The CDR3 consists of 15 residues. V lost 0 bases to trimming and J lost 4 bases; unmatched junction nucleotides: 5. Looked up from germline, CDR1 is LGHNA and CDR2 is YSLEER. CDR3 sequence (DNA): TGCGCCAGCAGCCAAGAAACCGGGAGGGCATACGAGCAGTACTTC. Encoded protein: CASSQETGRAYEQYF.

The V call is TRBV9, the J call TRBJ2-1; D unclear. Trimming stripped 1 base from V and 0 bases from J, with 11 bases between. The CDR3 has 16 amino acids. Germline V lookup: CDR1 SGDLS, CDR2 YYNGEE. Written as DNA, the CDR3 is TGTGCCAGCAGCGTACCCAGCAACCCCTCCTACAATGAGCAGTTCTTC. Its translation is CASSVPSNPSYNEQFF.

Points on this clone: The sample contains more than one DNA sequence encoding this CDR3. The chain links TRBV6-5 to TRBJ1-1, with a weak D call TRBD1 (5 bases). The germline V gene encodes CDR1 MNHEY and CDR2 SVGAGI. Trimming took 1 base from V and 4 from J, leaving 7 bases between them. CDR3 length: 13 residues. The chain's CDR3 is CASSYLRGTEAFF. In DNA form, the CDR3 reads TGTGCCAGCAGTTACTTGAGGGGCACTGAAGCTTTCTTT.

This rearrangement joins TRBV5-1 to TRBJ2-5, with D perhaps TRBD2 (7 bases). Germline V CDR1 and CDR2: SGHRS, YFSETQ. V was shortened by 3 bases and J by 2 bases, with 14 bases between the two germline ends. There are 15 residues in the CDR3. CDR3 sequence (DNA): TGCGCCAGCAGCTCGGGGGGCCGGCGGCAAGAGACCCAGTACTTC. Amino acid sequence: CASSSGGRRQETQYF.

This chain links TRBV11-2 with TRBJ2-5; D could derive from TRBD1 or TRBD2 (5 bases each). This CDR3 has 13 residues. Germline CDR1 is SGHAT and CDR2 is FQNNGV. Trimming pared 3 bases from V and 4 bases from J, leaving 9 bases between. The CDR3, as DNA: TGTGCCAGCAGCTTCGGGGCGGGAGAGACCCAGTACTTC. Amino acids: CASSFGAGETQYF.

The chain joins TRBV9 to TRBJ2-2; 8 positions agree with TRBD2. Germline CDR1 is SGDLS and CDR2 is YYNGEE. The CDR3 sequence is 16 residues long. The V and J ends lost 4 bases and 1 base, in that order; junction bases with no gene match: 6. The CDR3 nucleotides are TGTGCCAGCAGCCCCCGGAGCGGGAGGAACACCGGGGAGCTGTTTTTT. This gives the protein CASSPRSGRNTGELFF.

This rearrangement joins TRBV14 to TRBJ1-1; TRBD1 is a possible D gene (5 bases). The V end was cut by 0 bases, the J end by 7 bases, with 15 bases between. From germline, CDR1 is SGHDN and CDR2 FVKESK. The CDR3 runs to 15 residues. CDR3 DNA sequence: TGTGCCAGCAGCCAAGATCTGACTCACGGGGGTGAAGCTTTCTTT. It specifies CASSQDLTHGGEAFF. The complete variable domain, with remaining parts taken from reference TRBV14 and TRBJ1-1, reads EAGVTQFPSHSVIEKGQTVTLRCDPISGHDNLYWYRRVMGKEIKFLLHFVKESKQDESGMPNNRFLAERTGGTYSTLKVQPAELEDSGVYFCASSQDLTHGGEAFFGQGTRLTVV.